This TCR beta chain derives from a study of blood T cell repertoires in COVID-19. Background on the study: Sites across the United States, Italy and Spain contributed samples from acute and convalescent COVID-19.

The authors' processing: Amplified reference gene primers provided the basis for estimating nucleated cell counts. Measured with immunoSEQ multiplex PCR; TCRdb has only the in-frame clones, and not every one. The DNA was the basis for D and trimming; V, J and clone size are from that table. The sample gives around 200,000 clones, 75% to 85% of which show up once; 7.4% is in the top ten. Trimming stripped 1 base from V and 5 bases from J, with 11 bases between. Germline V gene sequence: CDR1 SGHTA, CDR2 FQGNSA. The CDR3 has 14 residues. The chain uses TRBV7-2 and TRBJ2-5; no firm D call. The receptor's source is a woman aged 40 to 55 with acute COVID-19. The sequenced sample consisted of PBMCs or T cells enriched from blood (not recorded which). The CDR3 nucleotides read TGTGCCAGCAGCTTAGTTTCTGGGCCGGAGACCCAGTACTTC. Encoded protein: CASSLVSGPETQYF. The full variable domain, its missing parts supplied by reference TRBV7-2 and TRBJ2-5, is GAGVSQSPSNKVTEKGKDVELRCDPISGHTALYWYRQSLGQGLEFLIYFQGNSAPDKSGLPSDRFSAERTGGSVSTLTIQRTQQEDSAVYLCASSLVSGPETQYFGPGTRLLVL.